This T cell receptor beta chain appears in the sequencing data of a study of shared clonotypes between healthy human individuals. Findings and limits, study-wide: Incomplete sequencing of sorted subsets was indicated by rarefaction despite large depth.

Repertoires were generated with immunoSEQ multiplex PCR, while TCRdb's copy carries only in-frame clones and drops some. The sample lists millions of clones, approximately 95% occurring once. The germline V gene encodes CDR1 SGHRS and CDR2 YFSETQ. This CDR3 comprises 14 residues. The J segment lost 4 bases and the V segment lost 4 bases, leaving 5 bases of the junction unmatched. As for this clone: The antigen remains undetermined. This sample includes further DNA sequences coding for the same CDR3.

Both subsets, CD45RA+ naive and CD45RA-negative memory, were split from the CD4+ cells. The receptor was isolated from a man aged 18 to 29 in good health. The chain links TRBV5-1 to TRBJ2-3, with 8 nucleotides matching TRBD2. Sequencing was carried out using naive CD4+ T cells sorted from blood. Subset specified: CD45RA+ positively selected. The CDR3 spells CASSTGLAADTQYF. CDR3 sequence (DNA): TGCGCCAGCAGCACTGGACTAGCTGCAGATACGCAGTATTTT.